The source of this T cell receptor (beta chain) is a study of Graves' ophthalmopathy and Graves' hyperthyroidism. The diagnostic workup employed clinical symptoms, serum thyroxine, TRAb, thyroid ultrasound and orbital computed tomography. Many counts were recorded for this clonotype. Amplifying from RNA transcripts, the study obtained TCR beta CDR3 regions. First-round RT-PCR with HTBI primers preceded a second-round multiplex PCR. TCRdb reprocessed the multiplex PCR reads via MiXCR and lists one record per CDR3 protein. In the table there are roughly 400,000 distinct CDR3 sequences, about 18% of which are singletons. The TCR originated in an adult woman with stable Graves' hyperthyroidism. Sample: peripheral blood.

The CDR3 reads CASGKGGATEAFF. The CDR3 coding sequence is TGTGCCAGCGGGAAGGGGGGGGCCACTGAAGCTTTCTTT. The rearrangement joins TRBV6-2 or TRBV6-3 to TRBJ1-1; tentative D call: TRBD1 (6 bases). The ends were cut back, 8 bases at V and 4 bases at J, with 14 bases in the middle. This CDR3 region has 13 residues. Germline CDR1 reads MNHEY; CDR2 reads SVGEGT.